A single sample is the source of the 9 T cell receptor beta chains below, sequenced in a study of T cells after yellow fever vaccination. TCRdb independently ran MiXCR on the 5' RACE reads; one entry per CDR3 protein. Here the sample spans hundreds of thousands of distinct CDR3 sequences, roughly a fifth being singletons. Specimen: PBMCs, collected 15 days after the yellow fever booster vaccination. The receptors originated from a man aged 25-45 years who received the YFV17D yellow fever vaccine.

The chain couples TRBV7-6 to TRBJ2-7; D gene ambiguous. This CDR3 has 14 residues. V was shortened by 0 bases and J by 3 bases, with 9 bases between the two germline ends. Per the germline V gene, CDR1 is SGHVS and CDR2 is FNYEAQ. The CDR3 spells CASSLAPKNYEQYF. CDR3 coding DNA: TGTGCCAGCAGCTTAGCGCCAAAGAACTACGAGCAGTACTTC.

This clonotype was observed many times. The chain has TRBV29-1 and TRBJ2-3; the D gene is possibly TRBD2 (6 bases). Germline CDR1 reads SQVTM; CDR2 reads ANQGSEA. This CDR3 contains 13 residues. The V and J ends lost 1 base and 1 base respectively, with 6 bases between them. CDR3 amino acids: CSVEVAGTDTQYF. The CDR3 DNA reads as TGCAGCGTTGAAGTAGCGGGCACAGATACGCAGTATTTT.

The chain combines TRBV3-1 with TRBJ1-6; tentative D call: TRBD1 (6 bases). V was pared by 6 bases and J by 6 bases, with 12 bases between. From germline, CDR1 is LGHDT and CDR2 YNNKEL (reference sequence). This CDR3 region has 14 residues. The CDR3 region has the DNA TGTGCCAGCAGGCGGACAGATACTAATTCACCCCTCCACTTT. It specifies CASRRTDTNSPLHF.

Points on this clonotype: Its ends do not fully match the called genes, so a read error is possible. J is TRBJ2-3 and V is TRBV7-7; TRBD1 might be the D (5 bases). The CDR3 sequence is 15 residues long. From germline, CDR1 is SSHAT and CDR2 FNYEAQ (reference sequence). CDR3 sequence reads: CASSLAQALTDTQYF. The DNA for the CDR3 is TGTGCTAGCAGCTTAGCACAGGCCTTGACAGATACGCAGTATTTT.

This chain links TRBV7-8 with TRBJ2-7; tentatively, D is TRBD1 or TRBD2 (5 bases each). With 5 bases removed from V and 4 bases from J, the gap between germline ends came to 15 bases. The CDR3 is 14 residues long. The V gene's germline CDR1 is SGHVS and CDR2 FQNEAQ. CDR3 region: CASSTDGAAYEQYF. CDR3 DNA: TGTGCCAGCAGCACAGACGGGGCAGCATACGAGCAGTACTTC.

The rearrangement uses TRBV4-3 and TRBJ2-7; 9 bases are shared with TRBD2. The CDR3 runs to 19 residues. V shed 0 bases, J shed 0 bases, and the junction held 12 bases outside the gene matches. CDR1 is LGHNA, CDR2 YSLEER, per germline. The CDR3 loop reads CASSQDSGSGGWSSYEQYF. CDR3 nucleotides: TGCGCCAGCAGCCAAGATTCTGGTAGCGGGGGTTGGAGCTCCTACGAGCAGTACTTC.

The rearrangement joins TRBV12-3 or TRBV12-4 to TRBJ2-5; D possibly uses TRBD1 or TRBD2 (6 bases each). The CDR3 is made up of 16 amino acids. V was pared by 1 base and J by 2 bases, with 14 bases between. CDR3 loop: CASSLGRRGGQETQYF. Here the CDR3 DNA reads TGTGCCAGCAGTTTAGGAAGGAGAGGGGGGCAAGAGACCCAGTACTTC.

The chain joins TRBV20-1 to TRBJ1-1; 7 bases line up with TRBD1. The CDR3 spans 15 residues. The V gene end was trimmed by 5 bases and the J gene end by 6 bases; junction bases not matched to a gene: 15. Germline CDR1 is DFQATT and CDR2 is SNEGSKA (reference sequence). CDR3 sequence (DNA): TGCAGTGCTCGAGTCGGCGGGACAGCCGGGCCTGAAGCTTTCTTT. It is translated as CSARVGGTAGPEAFF.

This clonotype was seen just once. V gene TRBV7-2 combines with J gene TRBJ2-7, with D tentatively TRBD2 (6 bases). The length of the CDR3 is 14 residues. The germline V gene has CDR1 SGHTA and CDR2 FQGNSA. Deletions cut 1 base from V and 5 bases from J, with 12 bases between. The CDR3 loop reads CASSLVAGSHEQYF. As DNA, the CDR3 is TGTGCCAGCAGCTTAGTGGCGGGAAGTCACGAGCAGTACTTC.